Shown below are 30 T cell receptor beta chains from a single sample sequenced in a study of blood T cell repertoires in COVID-19. TCRdb's copy holds only in-frame clones and misses some; the assay was immunoSEQ multiplex PCR. The sample holds 210,000 or so clones; about 85% are singletons and the top ten take roughly a fifth. The sample comprised peripheral blood. The receptors here all came from a human donor in a cohort sampled during active COVID-19.

This chain links TRBV11-2 with TRBJ1-2; D perhaps matches TRBD1 (6 bases). V shed 6 bases and J shed 8 bases, with 25 bases lying between them. The CDR3 loop spans 16 amino acids. CDR1 is SGHAT and CDR2 is FQNNGV in the germline V gene. This chain's CDR3 is CASRHRDESLDGGYTF. Here the CDR3 DNA reads TGTGCCAGCAGACACAGGGACGAGTCTTTGGACGGCGGCTACACCTTC. Based on the CDR3 plus reference TRBV11-2 and TRBJ1-2, the full variable domain is EAGVAQSPRYKIIEKRQSVAFWCNPISGHATLYWYQQILGQGPKLLIQFQNNGVVDDSQLPKDRFSAERLKGVDSTLKIQPAKLEDSAVYLCASRHRDESLDGGYTFGSGTRLTVV.

This chain uses TRBV12-5 with TRBJ2-5; D possibly corresponds to TRBD1 (6 bases). Per germline, CDR1 LGHNT and CDR2 FRNRAP. With 3 bases removed from V and 2 bases from J, the gap between germline ends came to 19 bases. This CDR3 spans 17 amino acids. The CDR3 is CASGFFRTALRQETQYF. The CDR3 DNA is TGTGCTAGTGGTTTTTTCCGGACAGCTTTGAGGCAAGAGACCCAGTACTTC.

The chain combines TRBV5-1 with TRBJ1-6, with 9 nucleotides matching TRBD1. V dropped 7 bases and J dropped 8; count of bases not matched to a gene: 10. CDR1 and CDR2 (germline): SGHRS, YFSETQ. The CDR3 spans 15 residues. The CDR3 loop is CASRPGTGSDSPLHF. The CDR3, as DNA: TGCGCCAGCCGTCCCGGGACAGGGTCCGATTCACCCCTCCACTTT.

The CDR3 DNA reads TGTGCCAGCAGCTTGGGAGGACTAGCGGGATCGGTTGCCGGGGAGCTGTTTTTT. It specifies CASSLGGLAGSVAGELFF. This chain joins TRBV5-4 and TRBJ2-2, with 12 nucleotides matching TRBD2. The CDR3 consists of 18 residues. V lost 0 bases and J lost 6; bases outside the gene matches: 9. Looked up from germline, CDR1 is SGHNT and CDR2 is YYREEE (reference sequence).

The chain employs TRBV4-1 and TRBJ2-5; D remains ambiguous. Germline V lookup: CDR1 MGHRA, CDR2 YSYEKL. Trimming shortened V by 4 bases and J by 5 bases, and 14 bases separated the two germline ends. The CDR3 extends over 14 amino acids. CDR3 in amino acids: CASSRANAPETQYF. Written as DNA, the CDR3 is TGCGCCAGCAGCCGAGCCAATGCCCCGGAGACCCAGTACTTC.

The count of this clone is one. CDR3 nucleotide sequence: TGTGCCAGCGGGACTTCCTCGGGGGAGCTGTTTTTT. Encoded protein: CASGTSSGELFF. The chain joins TRBV6-5 to TRBJ2-2; a weak D match, TRBD2 (6 bases). V lost 8 bases and J 8 bases, leaving 12 bases between the germline ends. The CDR3 is 12 residues long. CDR1 and CDR2 (germline): MNHEY, SVGAGI.

This clone came up once. The gene calls are TRBV11-2 and TRBJ2-6, with TRBD2 identical over 9 bases. J gave up 0 bases and V 3 bases, and 9 bases lay outside the gene matches. This CDR3 contains 19 residues. Germline V gives CDR1 SGHAT, CDR2 FQNNGV. The CDR3 region has the DNA TGTGCCAGCAGCTTCCGTATGCTAGCGGGGACCTCTGGGGCCAACGTCCTGACTTTC. It codes for CASSFRMLAGTSGANVLTF.

This clone was seen just once. The chain joins TRBV6-5 to TRBJ1-5; 10 bases map to TRBD1. The germline V gene has CDR1 MNHEY and CDR2 SVGAGI. J gave up 11 bases and V 2 bases, and 6 bases lay outside the gene matches. The CDR3 spans 14 residues. The CDR3 here is CASSYGTGARSQHF. The CDR3 nucleotides are TGTGCCAGCAGTTACGGGACAGGGGCTAGGTCCCAGCATTTT.

The V and J genes are TRBV12-3 or TRBV12-4 and TRBJ2-3, with 8 bases lining up with TRBD1. The CDR3 is made up of 13 amino acids. With V trimmed by 5 bases and J by 6 bases, 4 bases remained unmatched. CDR3 DNA sequence: TGTGCCAGCAGTGCGGACAGGGCCGATACGCAGTATTTT. This codes for CASSADRADTQYF.

This clone was seen a single time. V usage is TRBV10-3 and J usage is TRBJ2-3; TRBD2 might be the D (5 bases). The V end lost 11 bases, the J end lost 0 bases, and 21 bases lay between the germline ends. The CDR3 is 16 amino acids. Germline assignment: CDR1 ENHRY and CDR2 SYGVKD. The CDR3 protein is CASRSGRETSTDTQYF. The DNA for the CDR3 is TGTGCCTCCAGATCGGGCCGGGAAACTAGCACAGATACGCAGTATTTT.

The chain employs TRBV4-1 and TRBJ2-7; TRBD1 aligns across 10 bases. Unmatched junction bases numbered 3, after V lost 1 base and J lost 3 bases. The CDR3 is made up of 15 amino acids. The germline gives CDR1 MGHRA, CDR2 YSYEKL. CDR3 bases: TGCGCCAGCAGCCAAGCGGGACAGGGGATCTACGAGCAGTACTTC. Protein product: CASSQAGQGIYEQYF.

The rearrangement links TRBV7-8 to TRBJ2-2; 8 bases agree with TRBD1. J gave up 6 bases and V 5 bases, and 8 bases lay outside the gene matches. The CDR3 has 15 residues. Germline CDR1 and CDR2: SGHVS and FQNEAQ. The CDR3: CASSPRQGTAGELFF. In DNA form, the CDR3 reads TGTGCCAGCAGCCCAAGACAGGGGACAGCCGGGGAGCTGTTTTTT.

V usage is TRBV5-1 and J usage is TRBJ2-5; no reliable D call. Germline assignment: CDR1 SGHRS and CDR2 YFSETQ. The CDR3 runs 15 residues. The V and J ends lost 4 bases and 2 bases respectively, with 15 bases between them. The CDR3 region has the DNA TGCGCCAGCAGCCGAACAGTTCTATCTCAAGAGACCCAGTACTTC. Encoded protein: CASSRTVLSQETQYF.

This sequence joins TRBV4-2 and TRBJ1-2, with D possibly being TRBD1 (6 bases). Germline V CDR1 and CDR2: LGHNA, YNFKEQ. V was trimmed by 3 bases and J by 2 bases, leaving 28 bases between them. This CDR3 spans 20 amino acids. The CDR3: CASSHLPGTGGRVGNYGYTF. Written as DNA, the CDR3 is TGTGCCAGCAGCCACCTACCTGGGACGGGGGGCAGGGTCGGGAACTATGGCTACACCTTC.

The J gene is TRBJ1-4, the V gene TRBV5-6; D may be TRBD1 (6 bases). The CDR3 sequence is 14 residues long. Trimming took 2 bases from V and 7 from J, leaving 12 bases between them. Germline V gene lookup returns CDR1 SGHDT and CDR2 YYEEEE. This CDR3 is CASSLKNRAEKLFF. The DNA for the CDR3 is TGTGCCAGCAGCTTAAAGAACAGGGCTGAAAAACTGTTTTTT.

V and J are TRBV7-2 and TRBJ2-1, with D tentatively TRBD1 (6 bases). The CDR3 length is 15 residues. Germline V gives CDR1 SGHTA, CDR2 FQGNSA. V was pared by 1 base and J by 3 bases, with 10 bases between. The CDR3 is CASSLDLGGYNEQFF. As DNA, the CDR3 is TGTGCCAGCAGCTTAGATCTAGGGGGCTACAATGAGCAGTTCTTC.

The V call is TRBV5-8, the J call TRBJ2-3; weak D call: TRBD1 (6 bases). The CDR3 sequence is 14 residues long. Germline V gene lookup returns CDR1 SGHTS and CDR2 YDEGEE. Trimming removed 3 bases at V and 0 bases at J, with 8 bases between. CDR3 sequence (DNA): TGTGCCAGCAGCTGGGGGCAGAGCACAGATACGCAGTATTTT. Encoded protein: CASSWGQSTDTQYF.

V and J are TRBV27 and TRBJ2-1, with TRBD2 identical over 13 bases. Germline V gives CDR1 MNHEY, CDR2 SMNVEV (reference sequence). The V segment lost 4 bases and the J segment 5 bases; nucleotides outside the gene matches: 5. This CDR3 is built from 16 residues. CDR3 coding DNA: TGTGCCAGCAGTTCGCAGGGGACTAGCGGGAACAATGAGCAGTTCTTC. Translation gives CASSSQGTSGNNEQFF.

In this sample, this clone turned up a few times. This chain connects TRBV2 to TRBJ2-2; D is uncertain. Germline lookup yields CDR1 SNHLY and CDR2 FYNNEI. The CDR3 has 14 amino acids. Trimming shortened V by 2 bases and J by 6 bases, and 10 bases separated the two germline ends. In DNA form, the CDR3 reads TGTGCCAGCAGTGAAATTCGCACATCCGGGGAGCTGTTTTTT. Residues: CASSEIRTSGELFF.

This clone was detected only a few times. The rearrangement uses TRBV27 and TRBJ1-2; 7 nucleotides line up with TRBD1. After removal of 6 bases from V and 6 bases from J, the junction contained 7 bases not matched to a gene. The CDR3 loop spans 13 amino acids. Looked up from germline, CDR1 is MNHEY and CDR2 is SMNVEV (reference sequence). CDR3 protein: CASRGTASNGYTF. The CDR3, as DNA: TGTGCCAGCAGGGGGACAGCCTCTAATGGCTACACCTTC.

This rearrangement joins TRBV10-1 to TRBJ2-1; 7 nucleotides match TRBD2. CDR3 size: 15 residues. V lost 8 bases and J lost 8; bases outside the gene matches: 15. The germline V gene encodes CDR1 WNHNN and CDR2 SYGVQD (reference sequence). CDR3 DNA sequence: TGCGCCAGCCCCTTGGAACAGCGGGATTTGTATGAGCAGTTCTTC. Its translation is CASPLEQRDLYEQFF.

In its sample, this clone was seen a few times. The CDR3 is CASSLAEGNSPLHF. The CDR3 DNA reads as TGCGCCAGCAGCTTGGCCGAGGGAAATTCACCCCTCCACTTT. The chain carries TRBV5-1 and TRBJ1-6, with D unresolved. CDR3 length equals 14 residues. From germline, CDR1 is SGHRS and CDR2 YFSETQ. Trimming removed 0 bases at V and 7 bases at J, with 8 bases between.

This clone was picked up one time. V and J are TRBV3-1 (or the pseudogene TRBV3-2) and TRBJ1-2, with 10 bases matching TRBD1. CDR1 and CDR2 (germline): LGHDT, YNNKEL (reference sequence). V was clipped by 5 bases and J by 8 bases; unmatched bases: 8. This CDR3 is 14 amino acids long. The CDR3 coding sequence is TGTGCCAGCAGCACCCGACAGGGGGCCGGGGGCTACACCTTC. As protein: CASSTRQGAGGYTF.

The V call is TRBV3-1 (or the pseudogene TRBV3-2), the J call TRBJ2-1, with 8 bases that match TRBD2. Germline V CDR1 and CDR2: LGHDT, YNNKEL (reference sequence). This CDR3 is built from 15 residues. The junction had 7 bases not matched to a gene; V was cut back by 1 base and J by 8 bases. The CDR3 DNA reads as TGTGCCAGCAGCCAAGCCCCTAGCGGGCGGGATGAGCAGTTCTTC. This gives the protein CASSQAPSGRDEQFF.

The table lists this clone with a few counts. The chain's CDR3 is CASSLFGAGYQETQYF. The CDR3 coding sequence is TGCGCCAGCAGCTTGTTCGGCGCGGGGTACCAAGAGACCCAGTACTTC. This chain uses TRBV5-1 with TRBJ2-5, with D maybe TRBD2 (6 bases). CDR1 is SGHRS and CDR2 is YFSETQ in the germline V gene. V was cut by 1 base and J by 0 bases, with 13 bases left in between. The length of the CDR3 is 16 residues.

The chain has TRBV13 and TRBJ2-7, with 9 nucleotides matching TRBD1. After removal of 5 bases from V and 7 bases from J, the junction contained 12 bases not matched to a gene. This CDR3 contains 15 residues. CDR1 PRHDT and CDR2 FYEKMQ come from the germline V gene (reference sequence). In nucleotides, the CDR3 is TGTGCCAGCAGCCGTACCGGGACAGGGTATCGGGAGCAGTACTTC. It encodes CASSRTGTGYREQYF.

CDR3 protein: CASSEGPVESYEQYV. CDR3 nucleotides: TGTGCCAGCAGTGAAGGTCCTGTTGAGTCATACGAGCAGTACGTC. The chain employs TRBV6-1 and TRBJ2-7; no definite D call. Germline CDR1 and CDR2: MNHNS and SASEGT. CDR3 size: 15 residues. V was trimmed by 1 base and J by 4 bases, leaving 14 bases between them.

The gene calls are TRBV7-2 and TRBJ2-1; D is possibly TRBD2 (6 bases). CDR1 SGHTA and CDR2 FQGNSA come from the germline V gene. CDR3 size: 15 residues. V was cut by 8 bases and J by 0 bases, with 14 bases left in between. The CDR3 sequence: CASSREPSSYNEQFF. The CDR3 DNA reads TGTGCCAGCTCTCGGGAGCCAAGCTCCTACAATGAGCAGTTCTTC.

The rearrangement joins TRBV7-9 to TRBJ1-6; 9 bases match TRBD1. The CDR3 loop spans 15 amino acids. CDR1 and CDR2 (germline): SEHNR, FQNEAQ (reference sequence). With V trimmed by 2 bases and J by 10 bases, 6 bases remained unmatched. Written as DNA, the CDR3 is TGTGCCAGCAGCTTACCGGGACAGGGTTGGTCACCCCTCCACTTT. Translation: CASSLPGQGWSPLHF.

The rearrangement uses TRBV5-1 and TRBJ2-1; the match to TRBD1 covers 9 bases. The V and J ends lost 3 bases and 7 bases, in that order; junction bases with no gene match: 8. CDR3 length: 15 residues. CDR1 is SGHRS, CDR2 YFSETQ, per germline. The CDR3 DNA follows: TGCGCCAGCAGCTCGACAGGGGGGATTGAGAATGAGCAGTTCTTC. This translates into CASSSTGGIENEQFF.